The present TCR beta chain was sequenced within a study of response to subunit inactivated influenza vaccine. CDR3 size: 13 residues. Germline-derived CDR1 and CDR2 are DFQATT and SNEGSKA (reference sequence). The ends were cut back, 0 bases at V and 7 bases at J, with 12 bases in the middle. TCRdb ran MiXCR on the RT-PCR reads and lists one entry per CDR3 protein. Of under 500,000 distinct CDR3 sequences detected, 10% to 11% appear once; the ten largest clones hold roughly 12%. This chain links TRBV20-1 with TRBJ1-2; D may be TRBD1 (5 bases). Here the sequenced sample was PBMCs from blood, taken 35 to 45 days after vaccination. This sequence was found in a man aged 50 or older who received an inactivated influenza vaccine. This CDR3 is CSARDSRDPGYTF. CDR3 coding DNA: TGCAGTGCTAGAGATTCCAGGGATCCTGGCTACACCTTC.